This TCR beta chain was observed in a study of T cell responses to AZD1222 COVID-19 vaccine. Whole-study findings and limits: Seropositive AZD1222 recipients at baseline numbered only 6 or 7. Spike regions recognized by vaccine-associated CD4 TCRs spanned the protein, led by 160-218 and 743-854.

Profiled with immunoSEQ multiplex PCR; TCRdb holds only in-frame clones, not every one. The data contain tens of thousands of clones, about four fifths of them singletons. The germline V gene encodes CDR1 MNHEY and CDR2 SVGEGT. The CDR3 covers 15 residues. The germline V and J ends were trimmed by 2 bases and 13 bases, with 21 bases remaining between them. This clone was counted only a few times. The antigen is undetermined. This TCR was sampled from an adult in good health. V gene TRBV6-2 or TRBV6-3 combines with J gene TRBJ2-1; D is possibly TRBD1 or TRBD2 (6 bases each). The sample in question was peripheral blood, obtained on day 0 of AZD1222 vaccination. CDR3 residues: CASSYKWGAPLEQFF. The DNA for the CDR3 is TGTGCCAGCAGTTACAAGTGGGGGGCTCCCCTGGAACAGTTCTTC.